This entry features one T cell receptor beta chain sequence. The antigen remains unidentified. Amplification used 60 Vbeta primers and 13 Jbeta primers. Data came from immunoSEQ multiplex PCR; TCRdb stores just in-frame clones and leaves some out. The sample includes around 140,000 clones. This specimen comes from a study of cytomegalovirus exposure and HLA in healthy donors. General observations from the study: Sequencing depth across donors, presence/absence analyses assumed, was roughly uniform. Investigators reported 150 to 200 TCR beta chains as tied to cytomegalovirus.

In germline, CDR1 is MGHRA, CDR2 YSYEKL. V lost 0 bases, J lost 4 bases, and 18 bases lay in between. The CDR3 spans 17 residues. The V gene is TRBV4-1, the J gene TRBJ1-2, with D possibly TRBD1 on 6 matching bases. The sequence was collected from a woman aged 45-65 years in good health and CMV-seronegative. Sequencing input: PBMCs. The CDR3, as DNA: TGCGCCAGCAGCCAAGATGGCACAGGGCGTACAGCCTATGGCTACACCTTC. Its protein is CASSQDGTGRTAYGYTF.